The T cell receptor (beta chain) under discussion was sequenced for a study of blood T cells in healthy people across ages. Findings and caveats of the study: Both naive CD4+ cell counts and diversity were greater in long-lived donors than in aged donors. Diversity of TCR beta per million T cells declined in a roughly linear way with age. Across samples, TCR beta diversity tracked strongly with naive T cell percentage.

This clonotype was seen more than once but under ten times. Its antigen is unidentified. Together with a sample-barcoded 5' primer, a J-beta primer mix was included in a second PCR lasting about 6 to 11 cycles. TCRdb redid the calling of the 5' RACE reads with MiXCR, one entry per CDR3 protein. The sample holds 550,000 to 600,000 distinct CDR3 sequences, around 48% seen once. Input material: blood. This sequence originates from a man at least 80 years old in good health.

In DNA form, the CDR3 reads TGTGCCAGCAGCGTACAGGGCACCGGGGAGCTGTTTTTT. Encoded protein: CASSVQGTGELFF. The chain employs TRBV9 and TRBJ2-2; the D gene is possibly TRBD1 (5 bases). This CDR3 contains 13 residues. V was cut by 1 base and J by 4 bases, with 5 bases left in between. Per germline, CDR1 SGDLS and CDR2 YYNGEE.